This T cell receptor beta chain originates from a study of human T cells and chemical hapten exposure. This clonotype was counted at least ten times. Antigen unknown. In TCRdb, the RACE reads were re-called with MiXCR into one record per CDR3 protein. This table holds 300,000 to 350,000 distinct CDR3 sequences, roughly 6.9% found once. Specified time point: patch test 1, 2 weeks after DPC sensitization. The treatment is: therapeutic diphenylcyclopropenone sensitization with weekly scalp DPC. With 5 bases clipped from V and 7 bases from J, the junction kept 10 bases outside the gene matches. The length of the CDR3 is 15 residues. Germline V gives CDR1 SGHNT, CDR2 YENEEA. General study results and limits: Large CDR3 similarity clusters arose significantly more often from expanded TCRs than from controls.

This TCR derives from a woman younger than 30 with alopecia areata. Some clones in this sample may be carry-over from other donors' samples. The sample here was whole blood, taken in connection with sensitization to the hapten diphenylcyclopropenone (DPC). The chain links TRBV11-3 to TRBJ2-1; 8 positions agree with TRBD2. In nucleotides, the CDR3 is TGTGCCAGCAGCCCCCTGCCCGGGGGGGCTAATGAGCAGTTCTTC. It encodes CASSPLPGGANEQFF. Full variable domain (rest looked up from reference TRBV11-3 and TRBJ2-1): EAGVVQSPRYKIIEKKQPVAFWCNPISGHNTLYWYLQNLGQGPELLIRYENEEAVDDSQLPKDRFSAERLKGVDSTLKIQPAELGDSAVYLCASSPLPGGANEQFFGPGTRLTVL.